The present TCR beta chain was sequenced within a study of blood T cell repertoires in COVID-19. V lost 7 bases and J lost 6, with 15 bases in between. Germline-derived CDR1 and CDR2 are SNHLY and FYNNEI. This CDR3 comprises 13 residues. All enrollees were roughly 18 to 90 years old and from 20 to 25 US areas. In the original processing: Amplification with reference gene primers provided the estimates of nucleated cell counts. Repertoires were generated with immunoSEQ multiplex PCR, while TCRdb's copy carries only in-frame clones and drops some. D and trimming were read from the DNA, whereas the V and J calls and clone size are those reported in that table. The sample includes approximately 320,000 clones, approximately 86% of them seen just once.

The source material was PBMCs or T cells enriched from blood (not recorded which). This receptor was obtained from a woman younger than 35 who had recovered from COVID-19. V is TRBV2 and J is TRBJ1-1; perhaps TRBD1 as D (5 bases). CDR3 in DNA: TGTGCCAGCACGGAAGGGGCCACCCCTGAAGCTTTCTTT. Translated, it gives CASTEGATPEAFF.